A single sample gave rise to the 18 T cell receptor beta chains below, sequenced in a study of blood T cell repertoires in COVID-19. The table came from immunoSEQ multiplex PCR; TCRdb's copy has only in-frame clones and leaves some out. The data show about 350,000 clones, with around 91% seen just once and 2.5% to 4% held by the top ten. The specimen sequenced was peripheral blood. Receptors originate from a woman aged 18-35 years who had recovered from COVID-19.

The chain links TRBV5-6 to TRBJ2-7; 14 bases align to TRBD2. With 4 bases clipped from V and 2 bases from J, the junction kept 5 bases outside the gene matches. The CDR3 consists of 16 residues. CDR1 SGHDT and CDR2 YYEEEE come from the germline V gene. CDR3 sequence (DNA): TGTGCCAGCAGCGGTGGACTAGCGGGAGGCCCCTACGAGCAGTACGTC. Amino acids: CASSGGLAGGPYEQYV.

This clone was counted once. CDR3 nucleotides: TGTGCCAGTAGTATAGAGAGTGATCGGGGTGAGCAGTTCTTC. This sequence encodes CASSIESDRGEQFF. The rearrangement joins TRBV19 to TRBJ2-1, with D possibly matching TRBD2 (5 bases). The germline V gene has CDR1 LNHDA and CDR2 SQIVND (reference sequence). The V end was cut by 0 bases, the J end by 9 bases, with 12 bases between. The CDR3 extends over 14 amino acids.

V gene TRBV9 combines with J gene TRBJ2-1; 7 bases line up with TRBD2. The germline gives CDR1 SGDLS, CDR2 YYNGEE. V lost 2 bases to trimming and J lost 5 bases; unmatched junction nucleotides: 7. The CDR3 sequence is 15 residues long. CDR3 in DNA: TGTGCCAGCAGCGTGCGGGAGTCCCACCACAATGAGCAGTTCTTC. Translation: CASSVRESHHNEQFF. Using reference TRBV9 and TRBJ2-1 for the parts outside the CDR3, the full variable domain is DSGVTQTPKHLITATGQRVTLRCSPRSGDLSVYWYQQSLDQGLQFLIQYYNGEERAKGNILERFSAQQFPDLHSELNLSSLELGDSALYFCASSVRESHHNEQFFGPGTRLTVL.

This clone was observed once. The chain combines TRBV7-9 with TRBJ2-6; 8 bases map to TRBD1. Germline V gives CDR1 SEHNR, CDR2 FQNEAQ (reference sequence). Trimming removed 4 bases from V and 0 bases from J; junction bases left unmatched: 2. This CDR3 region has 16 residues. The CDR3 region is CASSSTGVSGANVLTF. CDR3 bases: TGTGCCAGCAGCTCGACAGGGGTCTCTGGGGCCAACGTCCTGACTTTC.

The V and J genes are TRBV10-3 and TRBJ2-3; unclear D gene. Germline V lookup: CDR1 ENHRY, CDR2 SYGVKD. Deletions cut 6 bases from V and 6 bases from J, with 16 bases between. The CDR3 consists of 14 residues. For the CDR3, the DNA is TGTGCCATCAGCAGACTCCCACGAACCGATACGCAGTATTTT. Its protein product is CAISRLPRTDTQYF.

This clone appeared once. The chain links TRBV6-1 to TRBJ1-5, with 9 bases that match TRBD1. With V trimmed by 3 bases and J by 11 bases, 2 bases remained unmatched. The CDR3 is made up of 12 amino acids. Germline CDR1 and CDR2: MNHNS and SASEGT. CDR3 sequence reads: CASSDGTGSQHF. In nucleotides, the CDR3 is TGTGCCAGCAGTGACGGGACAGGGTCCCAGCATTTT.

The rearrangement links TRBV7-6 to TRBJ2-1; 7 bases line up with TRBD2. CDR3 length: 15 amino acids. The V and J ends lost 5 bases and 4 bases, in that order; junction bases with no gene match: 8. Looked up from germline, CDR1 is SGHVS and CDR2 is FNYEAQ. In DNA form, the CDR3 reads TGTGCCAGCAGCGAAGGACTAGGAGTTTACAATGAGCAGTTCTTC. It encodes CASSEGLGVYNEQFF.

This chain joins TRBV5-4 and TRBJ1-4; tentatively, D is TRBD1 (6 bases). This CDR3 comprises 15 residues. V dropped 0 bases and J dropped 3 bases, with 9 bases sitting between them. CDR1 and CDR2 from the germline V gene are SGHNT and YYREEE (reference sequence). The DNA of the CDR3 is TGTGCCAGCAGCTTGGGTGGACAGTCTAATGAAAAACTGTTTTTT. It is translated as CASSLGGQSNEKLFF.

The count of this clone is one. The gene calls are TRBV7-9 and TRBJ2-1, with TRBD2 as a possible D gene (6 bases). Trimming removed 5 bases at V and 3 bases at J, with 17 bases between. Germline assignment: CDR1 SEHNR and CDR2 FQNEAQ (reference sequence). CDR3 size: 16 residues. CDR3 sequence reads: CASSDRAAGFYNEQFF. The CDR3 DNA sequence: TGTGCCAGCAGCGACCGCGCCGCGGGGTTCTACAATGAGCAGTTCTTC.

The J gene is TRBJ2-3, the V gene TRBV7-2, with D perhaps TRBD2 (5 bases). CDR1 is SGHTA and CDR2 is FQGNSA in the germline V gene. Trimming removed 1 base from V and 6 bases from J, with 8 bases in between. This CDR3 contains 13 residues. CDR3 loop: CASSLVRGDTQYF. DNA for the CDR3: TGTGCCAGCAGCTTAGTTCGAGGGGATACGCAGTATTTT.

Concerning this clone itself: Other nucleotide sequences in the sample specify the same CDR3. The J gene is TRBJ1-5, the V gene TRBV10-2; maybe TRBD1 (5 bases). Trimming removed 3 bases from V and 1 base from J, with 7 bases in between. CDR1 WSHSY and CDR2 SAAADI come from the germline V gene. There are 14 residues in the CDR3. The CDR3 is CASSESGSNQPQHF. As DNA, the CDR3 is TGCGCCAGCAGTGAATCAGGGAGCAATCAGCCCCAGCATTTT.

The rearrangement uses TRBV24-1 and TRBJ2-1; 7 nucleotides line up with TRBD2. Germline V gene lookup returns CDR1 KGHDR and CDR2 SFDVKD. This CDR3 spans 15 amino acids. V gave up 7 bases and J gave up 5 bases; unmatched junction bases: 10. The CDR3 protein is CATRPTSEKNNEQFF. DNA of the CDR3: TGTGCCACCAGACCCACTAGCGAAAAGAACAATGAGCAGTTCTTC.

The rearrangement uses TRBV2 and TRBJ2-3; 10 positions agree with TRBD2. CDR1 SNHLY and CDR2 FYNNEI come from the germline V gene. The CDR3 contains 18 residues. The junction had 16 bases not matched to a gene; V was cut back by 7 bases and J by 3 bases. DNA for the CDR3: TGTGCCAGCATTCCTATCACTAGCGGGATAGTAAGGACAGATACGCAGTATTTT. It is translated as CASIPITSGIVRTDTQYF.

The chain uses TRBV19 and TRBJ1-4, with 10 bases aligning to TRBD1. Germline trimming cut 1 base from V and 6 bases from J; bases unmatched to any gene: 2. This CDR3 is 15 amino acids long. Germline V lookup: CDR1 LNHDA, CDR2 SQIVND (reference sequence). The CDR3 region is CASSIGGTGDEKLFF. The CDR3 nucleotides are TGTGCCAGTAGTATAGGTGGGACAGGGGATGAAAAACTGTTTTTT.

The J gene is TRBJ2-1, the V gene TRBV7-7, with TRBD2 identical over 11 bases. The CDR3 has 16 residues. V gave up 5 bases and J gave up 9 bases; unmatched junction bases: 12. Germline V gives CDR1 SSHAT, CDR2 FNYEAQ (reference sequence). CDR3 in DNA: TGTGCCAGCAGCCGGTTAGCGGGAGGGATGGGTGGTGAGCAGTTCTTC. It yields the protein CASSRLAGGMGGEQFF.

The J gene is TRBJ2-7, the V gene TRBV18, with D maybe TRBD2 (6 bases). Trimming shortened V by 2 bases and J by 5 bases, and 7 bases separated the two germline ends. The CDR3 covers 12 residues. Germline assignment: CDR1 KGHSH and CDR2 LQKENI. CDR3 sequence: CASSPSGDEQYV. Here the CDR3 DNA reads TGTGCCAGCTCACCATCGGGAGACGAGCAGTACGTC.

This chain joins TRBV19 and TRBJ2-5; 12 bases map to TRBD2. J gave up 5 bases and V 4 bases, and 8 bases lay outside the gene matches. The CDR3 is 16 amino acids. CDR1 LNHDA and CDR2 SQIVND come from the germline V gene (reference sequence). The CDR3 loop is CASSRRLAGASETQYF. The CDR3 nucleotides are TGTGCCAGTAGTAGAAGACTAGCGGGAGCTTCGGAGACCCAGTACTTC.

CDR3 DNA sequence: TGCGCCAGCAGTGAGACGAACCCAACAGCCCTTCTTTACCCCTACGAGCAGTACGTC. Residues: CASSETNPTALLYPYEQYV. This rearrangement joins TRBV10-1 to TRBJ2-7; no clear D. Germline V gene data show CDR1 as WNHNN and CDR2 as SYGVQD (reference sequence). This CDR3 has 19 amino acids. Between the trimmed V and J ends, which lost 2 bases and 2 bases, there was a span of 25 bases.